The source of this T cell receptor (beta chain) is a study of blood T cell repertoires in COVID-19. Assay used: immunoSEQ multiplex PCR; TCRdb lists only in-frame clones, some missing. The data contain around 180,000 clones, about 87% of them singletons. V was trimmed by 1 base and J by 8 bases, leaving 9 bases between them. The germline gives CDR1 MNHEY, CDR2 SVGAGI. The CDR3 runs to 14 residues. This clone was seen a single time. This receptor was obtained from a man in his sixties with acute or convalescent COVID-19. Material: peripheral blood. The chain has TRBV6-5 and TRBJ2-6; D remains ambiguous. The CDR3 loop reads CASSYFGRTNVLTF. The CDR3 DNA reads TGTGCCAGCAGTTACTTTGGCAGGACCAACGTCCTGACTTTC.